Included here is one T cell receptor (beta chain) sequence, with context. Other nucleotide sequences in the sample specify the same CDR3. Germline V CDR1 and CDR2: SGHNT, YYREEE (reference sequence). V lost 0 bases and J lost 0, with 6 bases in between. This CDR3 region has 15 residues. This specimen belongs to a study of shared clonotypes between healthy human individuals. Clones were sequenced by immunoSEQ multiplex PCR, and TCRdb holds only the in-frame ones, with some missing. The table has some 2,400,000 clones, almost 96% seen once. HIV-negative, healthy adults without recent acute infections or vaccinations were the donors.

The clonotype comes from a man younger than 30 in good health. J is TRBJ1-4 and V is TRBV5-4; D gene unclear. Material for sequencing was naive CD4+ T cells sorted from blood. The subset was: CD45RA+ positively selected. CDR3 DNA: TGTGCCAGCAGCTTGGGGGCTGCAACTAATGAAAAACTGTTTTTT. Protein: CASSLGAATNEKLFF. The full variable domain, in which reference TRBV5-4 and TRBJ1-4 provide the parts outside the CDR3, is ETGVTQSPTHLIKTRGQQVTLRCSSQSGHNTVSWYQQALGQGPQFIFQYYREEENGRGNFPPRFSGLQFPNYSSELNVNALELDDSALYLCASSLGAATNEKLFFGSGTQLSVL.